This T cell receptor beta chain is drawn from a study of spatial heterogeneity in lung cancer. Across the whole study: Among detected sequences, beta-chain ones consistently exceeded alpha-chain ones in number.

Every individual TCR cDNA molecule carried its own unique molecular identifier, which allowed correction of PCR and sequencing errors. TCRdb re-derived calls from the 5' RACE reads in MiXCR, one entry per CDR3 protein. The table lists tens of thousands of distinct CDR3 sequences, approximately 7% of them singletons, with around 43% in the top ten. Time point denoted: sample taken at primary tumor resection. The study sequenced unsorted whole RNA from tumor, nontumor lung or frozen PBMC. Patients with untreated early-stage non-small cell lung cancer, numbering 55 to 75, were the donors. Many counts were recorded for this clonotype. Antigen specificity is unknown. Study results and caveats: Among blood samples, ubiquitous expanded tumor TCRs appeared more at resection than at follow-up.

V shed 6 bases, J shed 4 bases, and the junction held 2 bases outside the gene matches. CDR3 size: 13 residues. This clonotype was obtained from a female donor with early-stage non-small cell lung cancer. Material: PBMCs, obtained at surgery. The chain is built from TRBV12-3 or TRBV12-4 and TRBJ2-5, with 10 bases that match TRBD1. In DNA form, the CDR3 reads TGTGCCAGCAGCAGGGACAGGGGAGAGACCCAGTACTTC. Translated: CASSRDRGETQYF.